The present T cell receptor (beta chain) was sequenced within a study of shared clonotypes between healthy human individuals. Generated by immunoSEQ multiplex PCR, the TCRdb table keeps only in-frame clones and is missing some. The sample has about 490,000 clones; about 85% are singletons. This clone occurred once. The V and J ends lost 6 bases and 4 bases respectively, with 14 bases between them. Germline CDR1 and CDR2: SGHRS and YFSETQ. This CDR3 is built from 14 residues. The V call is TRBV5-1, the J call TRBJ1-3, with a tentative D call TRBD1 (6 bases). This sequence originates from a woman in her thirties or forties in good health. Some clones in this sample may be carry-over from other donors' samples. The sample comprised PBMCs. The CDR3, as DNA: TGCGCCAGCACGCCGGGGGGCGACGGAAACACCATATATTTT. Amino acid sequence: CASTPGGDGNTIYF.